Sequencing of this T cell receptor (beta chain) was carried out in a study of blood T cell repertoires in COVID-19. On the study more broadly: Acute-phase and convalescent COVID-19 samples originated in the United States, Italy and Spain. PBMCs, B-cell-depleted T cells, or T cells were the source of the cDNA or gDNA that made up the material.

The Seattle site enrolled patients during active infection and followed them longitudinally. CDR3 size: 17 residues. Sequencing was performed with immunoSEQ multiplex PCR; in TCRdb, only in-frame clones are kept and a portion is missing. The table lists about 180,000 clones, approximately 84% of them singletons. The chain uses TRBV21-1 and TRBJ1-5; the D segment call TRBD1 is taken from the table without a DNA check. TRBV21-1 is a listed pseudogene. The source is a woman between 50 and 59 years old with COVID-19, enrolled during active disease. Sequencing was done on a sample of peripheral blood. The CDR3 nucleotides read TGTGCCAGCAGCAAAGACCGAGCGGGACAGGGAAATCAGCCCCAGCATTTT. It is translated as CASSKDRAGQGNQPQHF.